What follows are 4 T cell receptor beta chains derived from one specimen sequenced in a study of glioma-infiltrating T cells after dendritic cell vaccination (dated by TCRdb to 2015 to 2016). Explained via the paper, the time point label denotes: after dendritic cell vaccination, including at tumor progression/relapse. Library generation was performed with the immunoSEQ multiplex PCR assay. TCRdb obtained this table from immuneACCESS and retained in-frame rearrangements with V and J assigned. These tables miss some clones; where compared with another copy, unresolved V genes account for less than half of the shortfall, and the remainder is unexplained. The sample yields approximately 60,000 clones; about 89% were counted once. Around 10% of the sample is in the top ten clones. The sequencing used blood, collected after dendritic cell vaccination. The receptors shown here come from a human donor with glioblastoma.

The DNA for the CDR3 is TGTGCCAGCAGCTCGGGACAGTCATACAATGAGCAGTTCTTC. Its protein product is CASSSGQSYNEQFF. The chain carries TRBV5-6 and TRBJ2-1; 7 bases match TRBD1. This CDR3 contains 14 residues. Germline CDR1 reads SGHDT; CDR2 reads YYEEEE. The V gene end was trimmed by 3 bases and the J gene end by 4 bases; junction bases not matched to a gene: 4.

The chain employs TRBV10-3 and TRBJ2-5, with D maybe TRBD2 (8 bases). Trimming took 10 bases from V and 1 from J, leaving 19 bases between them. Germline V CDR1 and CDR2: ENHRY, SYGVKD. This CDR3 has 15 residues. As DNA, the CDR3 is TGTGCCACAGGGGGAAGCGGGGGACCCCAAGAGACCCAGTACTTC. This encodes CATGGSGGPQETQYF.

The chain joins TRBV19 to TRBJ1-3, with D unclear. The germline gives CDR1 LNHDA, CDR2 SQIVND (reference sequence). V was cut by 7 bases and J by 0 bases, with 10 bases left in between. The CDR3 spans 14 residues. The CDR3 sequence: CASTPNSSGNTIYF. In DNA form, the CDR3 reads TGTGCCAGTACCCCGAACAGCTCTGGAAACACCATATATTTT.

V and J are TRBV5-8 and TRBJ2-7, with D possibly TRBD1 on 7 matching bases. Between the trimmed V and J ends, which lost 0 bases and 7 bases, there was a span of 14 bases. CDR3 size: 14 residues. Germline CDR1 SGHTS, CDR2 YDEGEE. CDR3 amino acids: CASSLVEGAGEQYF. Written as DNA, the CDR3 is TGTGCCAGCAGCTTGGTGGAGGGGGCGGGAGAGCAGTACTTC.